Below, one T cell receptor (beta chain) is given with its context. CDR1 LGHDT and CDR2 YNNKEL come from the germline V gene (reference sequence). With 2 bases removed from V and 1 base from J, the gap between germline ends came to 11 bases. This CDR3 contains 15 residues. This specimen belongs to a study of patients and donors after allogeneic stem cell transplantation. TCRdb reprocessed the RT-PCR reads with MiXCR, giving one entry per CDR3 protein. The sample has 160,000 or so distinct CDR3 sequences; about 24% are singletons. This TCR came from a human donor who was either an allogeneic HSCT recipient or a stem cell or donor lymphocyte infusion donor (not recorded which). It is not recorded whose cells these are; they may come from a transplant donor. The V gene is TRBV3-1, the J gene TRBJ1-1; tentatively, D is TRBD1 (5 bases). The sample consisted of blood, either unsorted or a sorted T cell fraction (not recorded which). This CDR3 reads CASSQIGGGNTEAFF. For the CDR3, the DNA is TGTGCCAGCAGCCAAATTGGGGGTGGGAACACTGAAGCTTTCTTT.